These 25 T cell receptor beta chains came from one sample sequenced in a study of shared clonotypes between healthy human individuals. Repertoires were generated with immunoSEQ multiplex PCR, while TCRdb's copy carries only in-frame clones and drops some. The repertoire holds 900,000 to 1,200,000 clones, with around 78% as singletons. Input material: memory CD4+ T cells from PBMCs. Stated subset: CD45RA-negative fraction. Receptors originate from a man aged 18 to 29 in good health. Some clones in this sample may be carry-over from other donors' samples.

V gene TRBV5-4 combines with J gene TRBJ2-3, with 7 bases that match TRBD2. The CDR3 is made up of 15 amino acids. Germline CDR1 and CDR2: SGHNT and YYREEE (reference sequence). V was clipped by 4 bases and J by 5 bases; unmatched bases: 10. In DNA, the CDR3 is TGTGCCAGCAGCCGCCTGGCGGGAGCAGGAGATACGCAGTATTTT. This translates into CASSRLAGAGDTQYF.

This chain connects TRBV2 to TRBJ1-3, with D uncertain. V was cut by 5 bases and J by 2 bases, with 10 bases left in between. Looked up from germline, CDR1 is SNHLY and CDR2 is FYNNEI. CDR3 length: 14 amino acids. CDR3 region: CASSYHTAGNTIYF. The CDR3 DNA sequence: TGTGCCAGCAGTTACCATACGGCTGGAAACACCATATATTTT.

The rearrangement uses TRBV20-1 and TRBJ2-2; unclear D gene. Per germline, CDR1 DFQATT and CDR2 SNEGSKA (reference sequence). The CDR3 contains 10 residues. Trimming removed 6 bases from V and 6 bases from J, with 5 bases in between. CDR3 sequence: CSALAGELFF. The CDR3 bases are TGCAGTGCCTTGGCCGGGGAGCTGTTTTTT.

This clone has more than one count but fewer than ten. The chain is built from TRBV2 and TRBJ1-3; D gene ambiguous. From germline, CDR1 is SNHLY and CDR2 FYNNEI. The CDR3 totals 14 residues. V was cut by 2 bases and J by 4 bases, with 9 bases left in between. The CDR3 loop is CASSETAKGNTIYF. The CDR3 nucleotides are TGTGCCAGCAGTGAAACGGCCAAAGGAAACACCATATATTTT.

A word on this clone: This is likely an artifact of a read error, given a far larger clone one base away. The chain joins TRBV11-2 to TRBJ2-2; the D is unclear. Between the trimmed V and J ends, which lost 1 base and 0 bases, there was a span of 6 bases. This CDR3 spans 15 amino acids. Germline lookup yields CDR1 SGHAT and CDR2 FQNNGV. CDR3 region: CASSLVATNTGELFF. CDR3 bases: TGTGCCAGCAGCTTAGTGGCGACGAACACCGGGGAGCTGTTTTTT.

In this sample, this clone turned up a few times. The chain carries TRBV5-8 and TRBJ2-3; TRBD1 is a possible D gene (5 bases). The CDR3 covers 15 residues. The V gene lost 4 bases and the J gene lost 0 bases, with 12 bases spanning the gap. Germline CDR1 SGHTS, CDR2 YDEGEE. For the CDR3, the DNA is TGTGCCAGCAGCAATCACAGGCAGAGCACAGATACGCAGTATTTT. It codes for CASSNHRQSTDTQYF.

The V gene is TRBV19, the J gene TRBJ1-4, with D uncertain. CDR3 length: 11 amino acids. Deletions cut 5 bases from V and 8 bases from J, with 6 bases between. The germline gives CDR1 LNHDA, CDR2 SQIVND (reference sequence). CDR3 in amino acids: CASSRREKLFF. The CDR3 DNA reads as TGTGCCAGTAGTCGGAGGGAAAAACTGTTTTTT.

This clone was seen just once. CDR3 nucleotides: TGCGCCAGCAGCTCCCCAACTAGCGGGAGTTACAATGAGCAGTTCTTC. This codes for CASSSPTSGSYNEQFF. The chain joins TRBV5-1 to TRBJ2-1; 11 nucleotides agree with TRBD2. The CDR3 is made up of 16 amino acids. The V gene end was trimmed by 3 bases and the J gene end by 4 bases; junction bases not matched to a gene: 6. Germline lookup yields CDR1 SGHRS and CDR2 YFSETQ.

The chain joins TRBV11-3 to TRBJ1-1; TRBD1 matches 7 bases. The CDR3 loop spans 14 amino acids. Germline loops: CDR1 SGHNT, CDR2 YENEEA. With 5 bases clipped from V and 0 bases from J, the junction kept 3 bases outside the gene matches. In nucleotides, the CDR3 is TGTGCCAGCAGCCGGGACAGATTGAACACTGAAGCTTTCTTT. It codes for CASSRDRLNTEAFF.

This clone has ten or more counts. The chain employs TRBV5-4 and TRBJ1-1, with TRBD1 identical over 8 bases. V was pared by 4 bases and J by 1 base, with 9 bases of the junction left unmatched. The CDR3 is 16 residues long. Per germline, CDR1 SGHNT and CDR2 YYREEE (reference sequence). The CDR3 reads CASSVDGTGRNTEAFF. Here the CDR3 DNA reads TGTGCCAGCAGCGTCGACGGGACAGGCCGGAACACTGAAGCTTTCTTT. Drawing the rest from reference TRBV5-4 and TRBJ1-1, the complete variable domain is ETGVTQSPTHLIKTRGQQVTLRCSSQSGHNTVSWYQQALGQGPQFIFQYYREEENGRGNFPPRFSGLQFPNYSSELNVNALELDDSALYLCASSVDGTGRNTEAFFGQGTRLTVV.

The table lists this clone with a few counts. The chain has TRBV28 and TRBJ1-5; the D is unclear. The CDR3 is 14 residues long. Trimming shortened V by 5 bases and J by 0 bases, and 8 bases separated the two germline ends. Germline CDR1 MDHEN, CDR2 SYDVKM. DNA for the CDR3: TGTGCCAGCAGTCCTACCCTTAGCAATCAGCCCCAGCATTTT. Protein product: CASSPTLSNQPQHF.

V is TRBV9 and J is TRBJ2-2; D uncertain. Trimming took 3 bases from V and 3 from J, leaving 0 bases between them. In germline, CDR1 is SGDLS, CDR2 YYNGEE. CDR3 length: 11 amino acids. The CDR3 sequence: CASSDTGELFF. The CDR3, as DNA: TGTGCCAGCAGCGACACCGGGGAGCTGTTTTTT.

The chain joins TRBV5-5 to TRBJ1-3, with 7 bases matching TRBD1. CDR1 and CDR2 (germline): SGHKS, YYEKEE (reference sequence). This CDR3 is 17 amino acids long. V lost 7 bases, J lost 2 bases, and 15 bases stayed unmatched. DNA for the CDR3: TGTGCCAGCGACCCTCGGCAGGGGGTCCGAGCTGGAAACACCATATATTTT. Translation: CASDPRQGVRAGNTIYF.

The chain carries TRBV19 and TRBJ1-2; tentatively, D is TRBD1 (5 bases). The CDR3 has 15 amino acids. Germline CDR1 is LNHDA and CDR2 is SQIVND (reference sequence). The V gene lost 3 bases and the J gene lost 0 bases, with 11 bases spanning the gap. CDR3 nucleotides: TGTGCCAGTAGTATTTGGCAGGGATCTAACTATGGCTACACCTTC. It codes for CASSIWQGSNYGYTF.

The rearrangement links TRBV2 to TRBJ2-5; TRBD1 matches 7 bases. Germline CDR1 SNHLY, CDR2 FYNNEI. V gave up 5 bases and J gave up 1 base; unmatched junction bases: 1. There are 13 residues in the CDR3. CDR3 coding DNA: TGTGCCAGCAGTAGGGACAGCCAAGAGACCCAGTACTTC. Residues: CASSRDSQETQYF.

The chain joins TRBV10-2 to TRBJ1-2; TRBD1 is a possible D gene (6 bases). Looked up from germline, CDR1 is WSHSY and CDR2 is SAAADI. This CDR3 spans 12 amino acids. The V and J ends lost 6 bases and 1 base respectively, with 6 bases between them. CDR3 in DNA: TGCGCCAGCAGCAGGGGTAACTATGGCTACACCTTC. Its translation is CASSRGNYGYTF.

The J gene is TRBJ2-2, the V gene TRBV5-4; D is possibly TRBD2 (6 bases). CDR3 length equals 18 residues. Germline V gene sequence: CDR1 SGHNT, CDR2 YYREEE (reference sequence). The ends were cut back, 4 bases at V and 1 base at J, with 20 bases in the middle. The CDR3 spells CASSTKGGRPGNTGELFF. The CDR3 DNA reads TGTGCCAGCAGCACCAAGGGTGGGAGGCCGGGGAACACCGGGGAGCTGTTTTTT.

The chain has TRBV27 and TRBJ1-1, with 9 bases fitting TRBD1. Germline V gene lookup returns CDR1 MNHEY and CDR2 SMNVEV (reference sequence). Trimming removed 3 bases from V and 8 bases from J; junction bases left unmatched: 7. There are 14 residues in the CDR3. CDR3 sequence: CASSFGTGGREAFF. CDR3 nucleotide sequence: TGTGCCAGCAGTTTCGGAACAGGGGGCAGGGAAGCTTTCTTT.

This chain links TRBV7-2 with TRBJ2-7; D is ambiguous. This CDR3 is built from 13 residues. The germline V gene encodes CDR1 SGHTA and CDR2 FQGNSA. The V end was cut by 5 bases, the J end by 3 bases, with 11 bases between. The CDR3 DNA is TGTGCCAGCAGCCTAAGACCCGTCTACGAGCAGTACTTC. This sequence encodes CASSLRPVYEQYF.

In its sample, this clone was seen once. The chain recombines TRBV19 with TRBJ1-4; D unclear. The CDR3 sequence is 14 residues long. The V end lost 5 bases, the J end lost 7 bases, and 14 bases lay between the germline ends. The germline V gene encodes CDR1 LNHDA and CDR2 SQIVND (reference sequence). DNA of the CDR3: TGTGCCAGTAGTCCCCGACCGTTAGGTGAAAAACTGTTTTTT. This sequence encodes CASSPRPLGEKLFF.

This chain uses TRBV29-1 with TRBJ2-5, with no clear D. CDR1 is SQVTM and CDR2 is ANQGSEA in the germline V gene. Trimming pared 7 bases from V and 2 bases from J, leaving 14 bases between. This CDR3 has 13 residues. CDR3 sequence: CSAQSLGQETQYF. The DNA for the CDR3 is TGCAGCGCTCAATCACTGGGACAAGAGACCCAGTACTTC.

V is TRBV30 and J is TRBJ2-7, with D possibly being TRBD1 (6 bases). The CDR3 is 14 residues long. The V end lost 3 bases, the J end lost 0 bases, and 12 bases lay between the germline ends. Germline V gives CDR1 GTSNPN, CDR2 SVGIG (reference sequence). The CDR3 here is CAWRRQVSSYEQYF. CDR3 bases: TGTGCCTGGAGGAGACAGGTGAGCTCCTACGAGCAGTACTTC.

The V and J genes are TRBV29-1 and TRBJ1-2, with a possible D match to TRBD1 (6 bases). With 3 bases removed from V and 3 bases from J, the gap between germline ends came to 20 bases. The CDR3 loop spans 16 amino acids. CDR1 SQVTM and CDR2 ANQGSEA come from the germline V gene. CDR3 sequence: CSVEGTTIRGHYGYTF. For the CDR3, the DNA is TGCAGCGTTGAGGGGACGACAATCAGGGGCCACTATGGCTACACCTTC.

The genes are TRBV6-9 and TRBJ1-3, with 8 nucleotides matching TRBD1. V shed 5 bases, J shed 0 bases, and the junction held 9 bases outside the gene matches. The V gene's germline CDR1 is MNHGY and CDR2 SVAAGI. The CDR3 totals 17 residues. The CDR3 nucleotides read TGTGCCAGCAGTGCAGGACAGGGCGATCTCTCTGGAAACACCATATATTTT. Its translation: CASSAGQGDLSGNTIYF.

The chain is built from TRBV19 and TRBJ1-1; 8 bases match TRBD1. Germline CDR1 reads LNHDA; CDR2 reads SQIVND (reference sequence). Trimming took 7 bases from V and 5 from J; bases not matched to a gene: 12. This CDR3 is built from 15 residues. CDR3 in DNA: TGTGCCAGTACAAAGACAGGGGTTCCGTTTACTGAAGCTTTCTTT. Protein sequence: CASTKTGVPFTEAFF.